These 27 T cell receptor beta chains were all obtained from the same sample, sequenced in a study of regulatory T cells in long-lasting Graves disease. Investigators prepared the TCR beta libraries by applying iRepertoire HTBI primers and Arm-PCR of CDR3 regions. In TCRdb, the multiplex PCR reads were re-called with MiXCR into one record per CDR3 protein. The sample gives roughly 500,000 distinct CDR3 sequences, 13% of which show up once; over 7.5% is in the top ten. Time point described: newly diagnosed GD, antithyroid drugs for less than 3 months. From PBMCs, RNA was extracted and then used to make the TCR library. These data also featured in a second study, about T cells in Graves' hyperthyroidism and ophthalmopathy.

The material was peripheral blood mononuclear cells (PBMCs), obtained at new diagnosis, from a patient treated with antithyroid drugs. The receptors derive from a man aged 25 to 40 with Graves disease.

This clonotype has at least ten counts. The gene calls are TRBV28 and TRBJ1-1; no clear D gene. The CDR3 spans 13 residues. Germline CDR1 MDHEN, CDR2 SYDVKM. V was clipped by 2 bases and J by 5 bases, with 9 bases between them. CDR3 loop: CASSLEGITEAFF. The CDR3 DNA follows: TGTGCCAGCAGTTTAGAGGGAATAACTGAAGCTTTCTTT.

At least ten counts were recorded for this clonotype. The CDR3, as DNA: TGCAGTGCTAGAGCGGAGGGAGCAGTGTCAGATACGCAGTATTTT. It encodes CSARAEGAVSDTQYF. This rearrangement joins TRBV20-1 to TRBJ2-3; D possibly corresponds to TRBD2 (6 bases). Trimming removed 1 base from V and 4 bases from J, with 15 bases in between. Germline-derived CDR1 and CDR2 are DFQATT and SNEGSKA (reference sequence). The CDR3 sequence is 15 residues long.

Many counts were recorded for this clonotype. The genes are TRBV28 and TRBJ1-5; tentative D call: TRBD1 (5 bases). The V end was cut by 10 bases, the J end by 1 base, with 8 bases between. Germline CDR1 is MDHEN and CDR2 is SYDVKM. The CDR3 contains 12 residues. The CDR3 nucleotides read TGTGCCACCTGGGACAGCAATCAGCCCCAGCATTTT. This encodes CATWDSNQPQHF.

This clonotype has a count of ten or more. The chain is built from TRBV19 and TRBJ1-5; D uncertain. There are 15 residues in the CDR3. Trimming left V 3 bases short and J 4 bases short, with 13 bases between. CDR1 is LNHDA, CDR2 SQIVND, per germline (reference sequence). The CDR3 here is CASSIAGYGNQPQHF. CDR3 DNA: TGTGCCAGTAGTATCGCGGGGTATGGGAATCAGCCCCAGCATTTT.

This clonotype was found many times. The chain is built from TRBV28 and TRBJ2-3, with 8 bases identical to TRBD1. The CDR3 runs 15 residues. CDR1 is MDHEN and CDR2 is SYDVKM in the germline V gene. V lost 7 bases to trimming and J lost 5 bases; unmatched junction nucleotides: 11. DNA for the CDR3: TGTGCCAGCAACCCCGGGACAGGAGTGATAGATACGCAGTATTTT. This sequence encodes CASNPGTGVIDTQYF.

This clonotype was seen only a few times. The gene calls are TRBV19 and TRBJ2-7; TRBD2 aligns across 7 bases. Trimming removed 1 base from V and 0 bases from J; junction bases left unmatched: 6. This CDR3 is built from 16 residues. Per germline, CDR1 LNHDA and CDR2 SQIVND (reference sequence). The CDR3 loop reads CASSIGPAGYSYEQYF. For the CDR3, the DNA is TGTGCCAGTAGTATAGGACCAGCGGGATACTCCTACGAGCAGTACTTC.

This clonotype has a count of ten or more. One end of the junction fails to match germline, which may point to a read error. This chain connects TRBV5-1 to TRBJ2-3; D gene ambiguous. CDR3 length: 14 amino acids. In germline, CDR1 is SGHRS, CDR2 YFSETQ. CDR3 in amino acids: CASSLESGTDTQYF. The CDR3, as DNA: TGTGCCAGCAGCTTAGAGTCTGGAACAGATACGCAGTATTTT.

In its sample, this clonotype was seen many times. The chain combines TRBV10-3 with TRBJ2-7, with a weak D call TRBD1 (6 bases). With 6 bases removed from V and 3 bases from J, the gap between germline ends came to 15 bases. The CDR3 spans 14 residues. Per the germline V gene, CDR1 is ENHRY and CDR2 is SYGVKD. CDR3 protein: CAIRARTDFYEQYF. The DNA of the CDR3 is TGTGCCATCAGGGCCCGGACAGACTTCTACGAGCAGTACTTC.

This clonotype was seen repeatedly, ten times or more. The chain recombines TRBV29-1 with TRBJ2-5; TRBD2 matches at 7 bases. Germline V gene data show CDR1 as SQVTM and CDR2 as ANQGSEA. The V segment lost 0 bases and the J segment 3 bases; nucleotides outside the gene matches: 7. There are 15 residues in the CDR3. CDR3 sequence: CSVEDLGLGEETQYF. In DNA form, the CDR3 reads TGCAGCGTTGAAGATCTAGGACTAGGAGAAGAGACCCAGTACTTC. Full variable domain (rest looked up from reference TRBV29-1 and TRBJ2-5): SAVISQKPSRDICQRGTSLTIQCQVDSQVTMMFWYRQQPGQSLTLIATANQGSEATYESGFVIDKFPISRPNLTFSTLTVSNMSPEDSSIYLCSVEDLGLGEETQYFGPGTRLLVL.

The rearrangement links TRBV11-1 to TRBJ2-2, with D possibly being TRBD1 or TRBD2 (5 bases each). CDR1 and CDR2 from the germline V gene are SGHAT and FQDESV (reference sequence). This CDR3 spans 14 amino acids. V lost 5 bases and J 7 bases, leaving 14 bases between the germline ends. The CDR3 region is CASSPSGRFGELFF. As DNA, the CDR3 is TGTGCCAGCAGCCCCTCGGGACGGTTCGGGGAGCTGTTTTTT.

This chain uses TRBV7-9 with TRBJ2-5, with no clear D. The CDR3 covers 14 residues. Between the trimmed V and J ends, which lost 1 base and 4 bases, there was a span of 10 bases. Per germline, CDR1 SEHNR and CDR2 FQNEAQ (reference sequence). CDR3 residues: CASSLVGSRETQYF. The CDR3 DNA sequence: TGTGCCAGCAGCTTAGTAGGGTCTCGAGAGACCCAGTACTTC.

This clonotype was observed many times. V is TRBV7-8 and J is TRBJ2-5; either TRBD1 or TRBD2 may fit D (6 bases each). The CDR3 consists of 14 residues. Trimming removed 7 bases at V and 3 bases at J, with 15 bases between. Germline V gene sequence: CDR1 SGHVS, CDR2 FQNEAQ. CDR3 region: CASKNWGAEETQYF. The CDR3, as DNA: TGTGCCAGCAAGAACTGGGGGGCCGAAGAGACCCAGTACTTC.

Many counts were recorded for this clonotype. The chain employs TRBV7-6 and TRBJ2-1; D is ambiguous. The V end was cut by 1 base, the J end by 4 bases, with 8 bases between. The CDR3 covers 14 residues. CDR1 and CDR2 from the germline V gene are SGHVS and FNYEAQ. CDR3 region: CASSLVSFYNEQFF. The CDR3 bases are TGTGCCAGCAGCTTAGTTTCTTTTTACAATGAGCAGTTCTTC.

The genes are TRBV6-4 and TRBJ1-2; TRBD1 agrees at 8 bases. There are 13 residues in the CDR3. Unmatched junction bases numbered 5, after V lost 2 bases and J lost 9 bases. Germline CDR1 reads MRHNA; CDR2 reads SNTAGT. Here the CDR3 reads CASSDPGGRRYTF. The CDR3 bases are TGTGCCAGCAGTGACCCAGGGGGCCGGCGCTACACCTTC.

This clonotype was counted only a few times. The CDR3, as DNA: TGTGCCAGCAGCTTGAAGGGACTGCGCTCCTACGAGCAGTACTTC. This sequence encodes CASSLKGLRSYEQYF. V usage is TRBV5-6 and J usage is TRBJ2-7; TRBD2 is a possible D gene (6 bases). This CDR3 has 15 residues. The germline CDR1 and CDR2 sequences are SGHDT and YYEEEE. Deletions cut 1 base from V and 0 bases from J, with 11 bases between.

This clonotype has a count of ten or more. The V call is TRBV4-1, the J call TRBJ2-3; 8 bases map to TRBD1. Germline CDR1 MGHRA, CDR2 YSYEKL. The CDR3 loop spans 15 amino acids. J gave up 3 bases and V 1 base, and 3 bases lay outside the gene matches. The CDR3 DNA is TGCGCCAGCAGCCAAGTTCGGACAGGGACAGATACGCAGTATTTT. It is translated as CASSQVRTGTDTQYF.

Note on this clonotype: A far larger clone is one nucleotide away, so this likely arose from a read error. The chain joins TRBV2 to TRBJ2-3, with TRBD1 as a possible D gene (6 bases). The DNA end is more similar to TRBJ2-1, so the J call may be wrong. The CDR3 is 12 residues long. Germline V CDR1 and CDR2: SNHLY, FYNNEI. This chain's CDR3 is CTSSSGADEQFF. In DNA, the CDR3 is TGTACCAGCAGTTCAGGGGCGGATGAGCAGTTCTTC.

In this sample, this clonotype turned up many times. The chain couples TRBV20-1 to TRBJ1-1; D not resolved. V was pared by 2 bases and J by 7 bases, with 14 bases between. The CDR3 covers 13 residues. Germline V gene lookup returns CDR1 DFQATT and CDR2 SNEGSKA (reference sequence). The CDR3 spells CSARQEPYGEAFF. Written as DNA, the CDR3 is TGCAGTGCTAGACAGGAACCTTACGGTGAAGCTTTCTTT.

This clonotype was counted between two and nine times. V usage is TRBV14 and J usage is TRBJ2-1; TRBD2 is a possible D gene (6 bases). The CDR3 contains 14 residues. Germline lookup yields CDR1 SGHDN and CDR2 FVKESK. Trimming cost V 0 bases and J 4 bases, with 7 bases left between them. CDR3 coding DNA: TGTGCCAGCAGCCAAGAAGCGGGTTACAATGAGCAGTTCTTC. Its protein is CASSQEAGYNEQFF.

In its sample, this clonotype was seen many times. The V gene is TRBV11-2, the J gene TRBJ2-7; 11 nucleotides match TRBD2. The germline CDR1 and CDR2 sequences are SGHAT and FQNNGV. The CDR3 totals 18 residues. V dropped 5 bases and J dropped 0; count of bases not matched to a gene: 12. The CDR3 spells CASSLRTSGSSSSYEQYF. The CDR3 nucleotides read TGTGCCAGCAGCCTAAGGACTAGCGGGTCCTCGTCCTCCTACGAGCAGTACTTC.

At least ten counts were recorded for this clonotype. This chain connects TRBV2 to TRBJ2-3; D unresolved. This CDR3 spans 15 amino acids. V lost 2 bases to trimming and J lost 0 bases, with 9 bases between them. CDR1 and CDR2 (germline): SNHLY, FYNNEI. The CDR3 reads CASSERVTSTDTQYF. Written as DNA, the CDR3 is TGTGCCAGCAGTGAAAGGGTTACTAGCACAGATACGCAGTATTTT.

This clonotype was recorded at least ten times. The gene calls are TRBV12-3 or TRBV12-4 and TRBJ1-5; 7 bases map to TRBD1. This CDR3 is 14 amino acids long. Unmatched junction bases numbered 8, after V lost 5 bases and J lost 7 bases. DNA for the CDR3: TGTGCCAGCAGTCTTCCGGGACAGACGCAGCCCCAGCATTTT. Translation: CASSLPGQTQPQHF.

As regards this clonotype: A much larger clone differs by one base, so this may be a read error. The genes are TRBV11-2 and TRBJ2-7, with D hard to call. The germline CDR1 and CDR2 sequences are SGHAT and FQNNGV. V was pared by 3 bases and J by 3 bases, with 3 bases between. This CDR3 contains 11 residues. CDR3 sequence: CASSFYYEQYF. The CDR3 DNA follows: TGTGCCAGCAGCTTCTACTACGAGCAGTACTTC.

The rearrangement uses TRBV6-4 and TRBJ1-1; a possible D gene is TRBD1 (5 bases). Between the trimmed V and J ends, which lost 4 bases and 4 bases, there was a span of 10 bases. The CDR3 runs 13 residues. Germline assignment: CDR1 MRHNA and CDR2 SNTAGT. CDR3 residues: CASSVKGPTEAFF. CDR3 DNA sequence: TGTGCCAGCAGTGTTAAGGGGCCCACTGAAGCTTTCTTT.

The V gene is TRBV7-3, the J gene TRBJ2-1; TRBD2 matches at 14 bases. The CDR3 runs 17 residues. With V trimmed by 0 bases and J by 8 bases, 6 bases remained unmatched. The germline gives CDR1 SGHTA, CDR2 FQGTGA. The CDR3 region is CASSLTGTSGSAHEQFF. CDR3 coding DNA: TGTGCCAGCAGCTTAACGGGGACTAGCGGGAGTGCCCATGAGCAGTTCTTC.

This clonotype was seen repeatedly, ten times or more. V usage is TRBV18 and J usage is TRBJ2-2; 8 bases are a match to TRBD1. V was clipped by 2 bases and J by 3 bases; unmatched bases: 5. The CDR3 is 16 residues long. The germline V gene encodes CDR1 KGHSH and CDR2 LQKENI. This CDR3 is CASSPRQGADTGELFF. As DNA, the CDR3 is TGTGCCAGCTCACCAAGGCAGGGGGCGGACACCGGGGAGCTGTTTTTT.

With respect to this clonotype: This clone may be a read error of a much larger clone one base away. The chain employs TRBV2 and TRBJ1-4; tentative D call: TRBD1 (5 bases). CDR1 SNHLY and CDR2 FYNNEI come from the germline V gene. V was trimmed by 10 bases and J by 7 bases, leaving 16 bases between them. CDR3 size: 13 residues. The chain's CDR3 is CATEVGVAEKLFF. CDR3 coding DNA: TGTGCCACCGAAGTAGGGGTAGCTGAAAAACTGTTTTTT.